These 27 T cell receptor beta chains were sequenced from one sample in a study of cytomegalovirus exposure and HLA in healthy donors. PCR was performed using 60 Vbeta and 13 Jbeta primers. The assay was immunoSEQ multiplex PCR, and TCRdb's table has in-frame clones only and misses some. In the table there are around 130,000 clones, about 85% of which are singletons. Sequenced sample: PBMCs. All receptors come from a boy aged 5 to 17 in good health and CMV-seronegative.

This chain links TRBV15 with TRBJ2-5; TRBD1 matches at 9 bases. Germline V gene data show CDR1 as LNHNV and CDR2 as YYDKDF (reference sequence). This CDR3 is built from 15 residues. V was clipped by 4 bases and J by 4 bases; unmatched bases: 7. The CDR3 bases are TGTGCCACCAGCACCGCGGGACAGGGTCCAGAGACCCAGTACTTC. This sequence encodes CATSTAGQGPETQYF.

The chain is built from TRBV6-6 and TRBJ1-6; 8 bases line up with TRBD1. The CDR3 is made up of 16 amino acids. V lost 0 bases, J lost 9 bases, and 7 bases stayed unmatched. The germline CDR1 and CDR2 sequences are MNHNY and SVGAGI (reference sequence). CDR3 region: CASSYSTGTGPSPLHF. CDR3 sequence (DNA): TGTGCCAGCAGTTACTCGACCGGGACAGGCCCTTCACCCCTCCACTTT.

This clone was seen more than once but under ten times. The V and J genes are TRBV4-3 and TRBJ2-7, with 10 bases aligning to TRBD1. The germline V gene encodes CDR1 LGHNA and CDR2 YSLEER. This CDR3 has 14 residues. Trimming took 0 bases from V and 9 from J; bases not matched to a gene: 5. CDR3 sequence: CASSQERQGAGQYF. CDR3 bases: TGCGCCAGCAGCCAAGAAAGACAGGGGGCCGGGCAGTACTTC.

This chain uses TRBV7-8 with TRBJ1-1; possibly TRBD1 for D (5 bases). CDR3 size: 13 residues. V gave up 3 bases and J gave up 4 bases, with 9 bases separating them. The V gene's germline CDR1 is SGHVS and CDR2 FQNEAQ. CDR3 region: CASSFTGGTEAFF. As DNA, the CDR3 is TGTGCCAGCAGCTTCACCGGGGGCACTGAAGCTTTCTTT.

The V call is TRBV18, the J call TRBJ1-5; D is unclear. Germline CDR1 KGHSH, CDR2 LQKENI. V dropped 1 base and J dropped 5 bases, with 9 bases sitting between them. The CDR3 totals 14 residues. This chain's CDR3 is CASSPRQLDQPQHF. The CDR3 region has the DNA TGTGCCAGCTCACCACGGCAGTTGGATCAGCCCCAGCATTTT.

The rearrangement joins TRBV6-1 to TRBJ2-7; TRBD2 aligns across 11 bases. CDR1 and CDR2 (germline): MNHNS, SASEGT. J was trimmed by 3 bases and V by 2 bases; bases with no gene match: 9. The CDR3 runs to 17 residues. The CDR3 loop reads CASSEIAGGPPFYEQYF. The CDR3 DNA reads as TGTGCCAGCAGTGAAATAGCGGGAGGGCCCCCCTTCTACGAGCAGTACTTC.

The rearrangement joins TRBV5-1 to TRBJ2-7; possible D gene TRBD2, 5 bases. V was pared by 2 bases and J by 0 bases, with 15 bases between. CDR3 length: 16 amino acids. In germline, CDR1 is SGHRS, CDR2 YFSETQ. The CDR3 spells CASSFGERTNSYEQYF. DNA of the CDR3: TGCGCCAGCAGCTTTGGGGAGCGAACAAACTCCTACGAGCAGTACTTC.

The chain links TRBV6-6 to TRBJ1-1; tentatively, D is TRBD1 (5 bases). This CDR3 has 12 residues. The germline gives CDR1 MNHNY, CDR2 SVGAGI (reference sequence). The V end lost 8 bases, the J end lost 3 bases, and 10 bases lay between the germline ends. The CDR3 nucleotides are TGTGCCAGCTCAGGGTTATACACTGAAGCTTTCTTT. Protein sequence: CASSGLYTEAFF.

CDR3 in amino acids: CASSLRQGGGTEAFF. The CDR3 coding sequence is TGTGCCAGCAGCTTAAGACAGGGGGGAGGGACTGAAGCTTTCTTT. The chain recombines TRBV7-2 with TRBJ1-1, with TRBD1 identical over 9 bases. The ends lost 2 bases at V and 5 bases at J; junction bases unmatched: 6. Germline-derived CDR1 and CDR2 are SGHTA and FQGNSA. The CDR3 consists of 15 residues.

The rearrangement uses TRBV4-3 and TRBJ2-1; the match to TRBD2 covers 9 bases. The V segment lost 4 bases and the J segment 5 bases; nucleotides outside the gene matches: 9. This CDR3 region has 16 residues. Per the germline V gene, CDR1 is LGHNA and CDR2 is YSLEER. CDR3 DNA: TGCGCCAGCAGCCTTGCGACTAGCGGTACCAACAATGAGCAGTTCTTC. Its translation is CASSLATSGTNNEQFF.

On this clone: The junction does not match germline at one end; this may be a read error. The chain combines TRBV18 with TRBJ1-1; the D is unclear. The CDR3 sequence is 14 residues long. CDR1 and CDR2 (germline): KGHSH, LQKENI. CDR3 in amino acids: CASPPELDNAEAFF. Here the CDR3 DNA reads TGTGCCAGCCCACCGGAACTTGACAACGCTGAAGCTTTCTTT.

About this clone itself: The junction shows a germline mismatch at one end, possibly a read error. The genes are TRBV7-9 and TRBJ2-7; TRBD2 agrees at 7 bases. The CDR3 is made up of 12 amino acids. CDR1 is SEHNR, CDR2 FQNEAQ, per germline (reference sequence). CDR3 sequence (DNA): TGTTCCAGCAAGGGCGGGAGTTACGAGCAGTACTTC. Protein: CSSKGGSYEQYF.

V usage is TRBV7-3 and J usage is TRBJ1-6, with 7 positions matching TRBD1. Per the germline V gene, CDR1 is SGHTA and CDR2 is FQGTGA. The CDR3 has 15 amino acids. V shed 0 bases, J shed 7 bases, and the junction held 3 bases outside the gene matches. For the CDR3, the DNA is TGTGCCAGCAGCTTAACGGAGACAGGGAATTCACCCCTCCACTTT. Its protein product is CASSLTETGNSPLHF.

The CDR3 protein is CASSLTSGYYNEQFF. CDR3 in DNA: TGCGCCAGCAGCCTTACTAGCGGGTACTACAATGAGCAGTTCTTC. The J gene is TRBJ2-1, the V gene TRBV4-1; 9 bases line up with TRBD2. Germline values: CDR1 MGHRA, CDR2 YSYEKL. This CDR3 has 15 residues. Germline trimming cut 4 bases from V and 3 bases from J; bases unmatched to any gene: 4.

The CDR3 protein is CASSFRLPGQGEYEQYF. CDR3 bases: TGTGCCAGCAGTTTTCGTCTTCCGGGACAGGGGGAGTACGAGCAGTACTTC. The rearrangement links TRBV28 to TRBJ2-7; 11 bases agree with TRBD1. Looked up from germline, CDR1 is MDHEN and CDR2 is SYDVKM. The V and J ends lost 3 bases and 4 bases, in that order; junction bases with no gene match: 11. The CDR3 runs to 17 residues. The full variable domain, with the rest looked up from reference TRBV28 and TRBJ2-7, is DVKVTQSSRYLVKRTGEKVFLECVQDMDHENMFWYRQDPGLGLRLIYFSYDVKMKEKGDIPEGYSVSREKKERFSLILESASTNQTSMYLCASSFRLPGQGEYEQYFGPGTRLTVT.

The V and J genes are TRBV5-4 and TRBJ2-7, with D possibly matching TRBD1 (5 bases). V was pared by 0 bases and J by 3 bases, with 16 bases between. Germline assignment: CDR1 SGHNT and CDR2 YYREEE (reference sequence). There are 16 residues in the CDR3. The DNA of the CDR3 is TGTGCCAGCAGCTTGGCGGCCAGGGCCAAGAACTACGAGCAGTACTTC. Translation: CASSLAARAKNYEQYF.

Written as DNA, the CDR3 is TGTGCCAGCAGCCTCCCGACAGTGGAGCCCGGGGAGCTGTTTTTT. Translating it yields CASSLPTVEPGELFF. The V and J genes are TRBV13 and TRBJ2-2; D perhaps matches TRBD1 (5 bases). Germline CDR1 is PRHDT and CDR2 is FYEKMQ (reference sequence). The CDR3 length is 15 residues. V lost 5 bases and J 6 bases, leaving 16 bases between the germline ends.

The genes are TRBV4-3 and TRBJ2-5; TRBD1 is a possible D gene (5 bases). Germline CDR1 LGHNA, CDR2 YSLEER. The V end lost 0 bases, the J end lost 1 base, and 9 bases lay between the germline ends. The CDR3 is 15 residues long. The chain's CDR3 is CASSQDSQGQETQYF. The CDR3 bases are TGCGCCAGCAGCCAAGATTCTCAGGGCCAAGAGACCCAGTACTTC.

J is TRBJ1-4 and V is TRBV5-1; the D is unclear. There are 15 residues in the CDR3. V dropped 1 base and J dropped 6 bases, with 13 bases sitting between them. In germline, CDR1 is SGHRS, CDR2 YFSETQ. The CDR3 spells CASSLSEMEDEKLFF. The CDR3 DNA sequence: TGCGCCAGCAGCTTGAGTGAGATGGAGGATGAAAAACTGTTTTTT.

The rearrangement joins TRBV5-6 to TRBJ1-5; D not resolved. CDR3 size: 14 residues. Germline lookup yields CDR1 SGHDT and CDR2 YYEEEE. V lost 4 bases and J 1 base, leaving 9 bases between the germline ends. CDR3 nucleotide sequence: TGTGCCAGCAGCCGAGTAATGAGCAATCAGCCCCAGCATTTT. It translates to CASSRVMSNQPQHF.

The rearrangement links TRBV9 to TRBJ2-1, with 10 nucleotides matching TRBD2. The V gene end was trimmed by 3 bases and the J gene end by 2 bases; junction bases not matched to a gene: 14. Germline loops: CDR1 SGDLS, CDR2 YYNGEE. This CDR3 comprises 19 residues. This chain's CDR3 is CASSGRPSAAGGPYNEQFF. CDR3 bases: TGTGCCAGCAGCGGACGCCCCTCTGCAGCGGGGGGGCCCTACAATGAGCAGTTCTTC.

The J gene is TRBJ1-2, the V gene TRBV9, with 8 bases aligning to TRBD1. Trimming removed 0 bases from V and 5 bases from J; junction bases left unmatched: 3. The CDR3 runs to 14 residues. Germline values: CDR1 SGDLS, CDR2 YYNGEE. The CDR3 loop is CASSVEDRGYGYTF. The CDR3 region has the DNA TGTGCCAGCAGCGTAGAAGACAGGGGATATGGCTACACCTTC.

The CDR3 here is CASLSGGAVLNEQFF. DNA for the CDR3: TGTGCCAGCTTGAGCGGGGGGGCCGTTTTGAATGAGCAGTTCTTC. The chain combines TRBV18 with TRBJ2-1, with 10 nucleotides matching TRBD2. The CDR3 loop spans 15 amino acids. Germline values: CDR1 KGHSH, CDR2 LQKENI. After removal of 7 bases from V and 7 bases from J, the junction contained 10 bases not matched to a gene.

J is TRBJ1-2 and V is TRBV5-1; D remains ambiguous. The CDR3 consists of 14 residues. The germline gives CDR1 SGHRS, CDR2 YFSETQ. The V gene lost 0 bases and the J gene lost 5 bases, with 11 bases spanning the gap. The CDR3 sequence is CASSLAPRGYGYTF. In nucleotides, the CDR3 is TGCGCCAGCAGCTTGGCCCCCCGAGGATATGGCTACACCTTC.

This clone has a single count. The CDR3 region has the DNA TGTGCCAGCAGCTTACGGGTTGGGGACAGCTACAATGAGCAGTTCTTC. It yields the protein CASSLRVGDSYNEQFF. The V call is TRBV7-3, the J call TRBJ2-1; TRBD1 matches at 7 bases. V lost 2 bases and J lost 3; bases outside the gene matches: 7. The CDR3 contains 16 residues. CDR1 SGHTA and CDR2 FQGTGA come from the germline V gene. The full variable domain, in which reference TRBV7-3 and TRBJ2-1 provide the parts outside the CDR3, is GAGVSQTPSNKVTEKGKYVELRCDPISGHTALYWYRQSLGQGPEFLIYFQGTGAADDSGLPNDRFFAVRPEGSVSTLKIQRTERGDSAVYLCASSLRVGDSYNEQFFGPGTRLTVL.

This sequence joins TRBV7-7 and TRBJ2-2, with 11 nucleotides matching TRBD2. The CDR3 is 16 residues long. With 5 bases clipped from V and 5 bases from J, the junction kept 7 bases outside the gene matches. Germline values: CDR1 SSHAT, CDR2 FNYEAQ (reference sequence). CDR3 sequence: CASSHTSGGGTGELFF. DNA of the CDR3: TGTGCCAGCAGCCATACTAGCGGGGGCGGGACCGGGGAGCTGTTTTTT.

This sequence joins TRBV5-1 and TRBJ2-7; 7 bases match TRBD1. J gave up 3 bases and V 2 bases, and 8 bases lay outside the gene matches. The CDR3 is 15 residues long. Germline CDR1 and CDR2: SGHRS and YFSETQ. The CDR3 is CASSFDRQGNYEQYF. In DNA, the CDR3 is TGCGCCAGCAGCTTCGATCGACAGGGAAACTACGAGCAGTACTTC.